Each of the 30 T cell receptor beta chains below was sequenced from the same sample in a study of blood T cell repertoires in COVID-19. Profiled with immunoSEQ multiplex PCR; TCRdb holds only in-frame clones, not every one. The table shows 130,000 or so clones, with approximately 90% occurring only once. The sequencing input was peripheral blood. The receptors were sampled from a man in his fifties with acute or convalescent COVID-19.

The V gene is TRBV4-1, the J gene TRBJ1-3; D unclear. Trimming removed 1 base at V and 0 bases at J, with 7 bases between. The CDR3 is 15 residues long. In germline, CDR1 is MGHRA, CDR2 YSYEKL. In nucleotides, the CDR3 is TGCGCCAGCAGCCAAGTCTCAGGCTCTGGAAACACCATATATTTT. This encodes CASSQVSGSGNTIYF.

The genes are TRBV5-6 and TRBJ1-3, with TRBD1 identical over 9 bases. The V gene end was trimmed by 2 bases and the J gene end by 4 bases; junction bases not matched to a gene: 4. Germline V gene data show CDR1 as SGHDT and CDR2 as YYEEEE. The CDR3 sequence is 15 residues long. CDR3 in amino acids: CASSLQGAQGNTIYF. The DNA for the CDR3 is TGTGCCAGCAGCTTACAGGGGGCGCAGGGAAACACCATATATTTT.

This rearrangement joins TRBV30 to TRBJ1-2; TRBD1 aligns across 8 bases. After removal of 2 bases from V and 8 bases from J, the junction contained 16 bases not matched to a gene. The CDR3 totals 16 residues. The germline CDR1 and CDR2 sequences are GTSNPN and SVGIG (reference sequence). CDR3: CAWSPNPARGRRGYTF. The CDR3 DNA reads as TGTGCCTGGAGTCCCAATCCCGCCAGGGGGCGAAGGGGCTACACCTTC.

This clone was found a few times. The V call is TRBV5-4, the J call TRBJ1-2; a weak D match, TRBD1 (5 bases). The CDR3 consists of 15 residues. Germline loops: CDR1 SGHNT, CDR2 YYREEE (reference sequence). The V and J ends lost 3 bases and 2 bases respectively, with 14 bases between them. The CDR3 nucleotides are TGTGCCAGCAGCTCACCCCTGGGGGGAAACTATGGCTACACCTTC. This codes for CASSSPLGGNYGYTF.

Worth noting for this clone: The junction does not match germline at one end; this may be a read error. The chain joins TRBV7-7 to TRBJ1-6; D unresolved. CDR3 length: 13 amino acids. CDR1 is SSHAT, CDR2 FNYEAQ, per germline (reference sequence). CDR3 in amino acids: CASSRAYNSPLHF. As DNA, the CDR3 is TGTGCTAGCAGCCGGGCCTATAATTCACCCCTCCACTTT.

V and J are TRBV11-2 and TRBJ1-2; TRBD1 is a possible D gene (6 bases). The CDR3 has 13 amino acids. Germline CDR1 is SGHAT and CDR2 is FQNNGV. Trimming left V 3 bases short and J 9 bases short, with 14 bases between. The CDR3 region has the DNA TGTGCCAGCAGCTTTATCAGGGGCGCGCGCTACACCTTC. Its protein is CASSFIRGARYTF.

CDR3 nucleotides: TGTGCCAGCAGCGTATCTTCGTTGGGGGGGCGGAATGGCTACACCTTC. Amino acid sequence: CASSVSSLGGRNGYTF. This chain links TRBV9 with TRBJ1-2; a weak D match, TRBD1 (6 bases). The germline V and J ends were trimmed by 1 base and 6 bases, with 19 bases remaining between them. The CDR3 loop spans 16 amino acids. The germline V gene encodes CDR1 SGDLS and CDR2 YYNGEE.

This clone was seen a handful of times. The rearrangement uses TRBV5-6 and TRBJ1-5, with D maybe TRBD1 (6 bases). Deletions cut 3 bases from V and 0 bases from J, with 10 bases between. Germline lookup yields CDR1 SGHDT and CDR2 YYEEEE. The CDR3 spans 15 residues. Written as DNA, the CDR3 is TGTGCCAGCAGCTACCGACAGGATAGCAATCAGCCCCAGCATTTT. This translates into CASSYRQDSNQPQHF. Filled out from reference TRBV5-6 and TRBJ1-5, the complete variable domain reads DAGVTQSPTHLIKTRGQQVTLRCSPKSGHDTVSWYQQALGQGPQFIFQYYEEEERQRGNFPDRFSGHQFPNYSSELNVNALLLGDSALYLCASSYRQDSNQPQHFGDGTRLSIL.

V usage is TRBV5-1 and J usage is TRBJ1-6; 7 nucleotides match TRBD1. Germline V gene lookup returns CDR1 SGHRS and CDR2 YFSETQ. The V gene end was trimmed by 4 bases and the J gene end by 7 bases; junction bases not matched to a gene: 8. The length of the CDR3 is 15 residues. The DNA of the CDR3 is TGCGCCAGCAGCCCCCGACAGGGAATGAATTCACCCCTCCACTTT. Its protein product is CASSPRQGMNSPLHF.

For the CDR3, the DNA is TGTGCCAGCAGTAGAGGGGGACACTACGAGCAGTACTTC. Encoded protein: CASSRGGHYEQYF. The J gene is TRBJ2-7, the V gene TRBV27; tentatively, D is TRBD1 (6 bases). The germline V and J ends were trimmed by 5 bases and 3 bases, with 11 bases remaining between them. This CDR3 comprises 13 residues. Per the germline V gene, CDR1 is MNHEY and CDR2 is SMNVEV (reference sequence).

With respect to this clone: Other nucleotide sequences in the sample specify the same CDR3. The rearrangement uses TRBV11-2 and TRBJ2-1; D is undetermined. CDR1 is SGHAT and CDR2 is FQNNGV in the germline V gene. The CDR3 is 15 residues long. V gave up 0 bases and J gave up 3 bases, with 9 bases separating them. The CDR3 DNA reads TGTGCCAGCAGCTTAGATGCTGGCGGCTACAATGAGCAGTTCTTC. It codes for CASSLDAGGYNEQFF.

The CDR3 loop is CASSRSSGGANEQFF. DNA of the CDR3: TGCGCCAGCAGCCGCTCAAGCGGGGGGGCCAATGAGCAGTTCTTC. The rearrangement uses TRBV10-2 and TRBJ2-1, with 10 bases identical to TRBD2. Germline V gene sequence: CDR1 WSHSY, CDR2 SAAADI. After removal of 6 bases from V and 6 bases from J, the junction contained 8 bases not matched to a gene. This CDR3 spans 15 amino acids.

The gene calls are TRBV6-1 and TRBJ2-5; the D gene is possibly TRBD2 (5 bases). V was trimmed by 2 bases and J by 4 bases, leaving 11 bases between them. The CDR3 has 14 amino acids. Germline CDR1 is MNHNS and CDR2 is SASEGT. CDR3 in DNA: TGTGCCAGCAGTGAACTCCGGGGATCAGAGACCCAGTACTTC. Protein: CASSELRGSETQYF.

This chain joins TRBV10-3 and TRBJ2-7; 7 nucleotides match TRBD2. The CDR3 totals 17 residues. The V and J ends lost 0 bases and 4 bases, in that order; junction bases with no gene match: 12. CDR1 and CDR2 (germline): ENHRY, SYGVKD. Here the CDR3 DNA reads TGTGCCATCAGTGAGTCGTTCGGGGGAGGGTCTCTTTACGAGCAGTACTTC. Amino acids: CAISESFGGGSLYEQYF.

The chain joins TRBV14 to TRBJ2-1, with 8 bases fitting TRBD2. This CDR3 contains 15 residues. The V and J ends lost 2 bases and 4 bases, in that order; junction bases with no gene match: 4. Germline CDR1 is SGHDN and CDR2 is FVKESK. CDR3 sequence reads: CASSQQRGPYNEQFF. The CDR3 bases are TGTGCCAGCAGCCAACAGCGGGGGCCGTACAATGAGCAGTTCTTC.

The chain has TRBV28 and TRBJ1-6; 7 positions agree with TRBD1. Looked up from germline, CDR1 is MDHEN and CDR2 is SYDVKM. V gave up 3 bases and J gave up 8 bases; unmatched junction bases: 4. The CDR3 is made up of 14 amino acids. The CDR3 here is CASSLRQGDSPLHF. The CDR3, as DNA: TGTGCCAGCAGTTTGAGGCAGGGGGATTCACCCCTCCACTTT.

V gene TRBV27 combines with J gene TRBJ1-3, with a weak D call TRBD1 (5 bases). The CDR3 runs 12 residues. Trimming pared 7 bases from V and 3 bases from J, leaving 7 bases between. Germline V lookup: CDR1 MNHEY, CDR2 SMNVEV (reference sequence). This chain's CDR3 is CASKGIGNTIYF. The CDR3 DNA reads as TGTGCCAGCAAGGGGATTGGAAACACCATATATTTT.

This chain connects TRBV5-6 to TRBJ1-2; possibly TRBD1 for D (6 bases). This CDR3 has 13 residues. Germline CDR1 is SGHDT and CDR2 is YYEEEE. Trimming took 6 bases from V and 7 from J, leaving 16 bases between them. The CDR3 here is CASIQQGLVGYTF. Here the CDR3 DNA reads TGTGCCAGCATCCAGCAGGGGCTCGTTGGCTACACCTTC.

This sequence joins TRBV12-3 or TRBV12-4 and TRBJ1-1; D perhaps matches TRBD1 (5 bases). Trimming shortened V by 6 bases and J by 5 bases, and 13 bases separated the two germline ends. The CDR3 contains 13 residues. The CDR3 spells CASRREGRTEAFF. CDR3 nucleotide sequence: TGTGCCAGCAGGCGGGAGGGGAGGACTGAAGCTTTCTTT.

This chain uses TRBV5-1 with TRBJ1-4; D unclear. This CDR3 contains 14 residues. Trimming cost V 4 bases and J 7 bases, with 14 bases left between them. Germline V gene sequence: CDR1 SGHRS, CDR2 YFSETQ. The CDR3 bases are TGCGCCAGCAGCATGGGAGGGTTTGGTGAAAAACTGTTTTTT. Translation: CASSMGGFGEKLFF.

This sequence joins TRBV28 and TRBJ2-3; the D gene is possibly TRBD1 (7 bases). Germline CDR1 reads MDHEN; CDR2 reads SYDVKM. There are 13 residues in the CDR3. The V and J ends lost 5 bases and 10 bases respectively, with 16 bases between them. The CDR3 here is CASSPGVRGPQYF. In DNA, the CDR3 is TGTGCCAGCAGTCCGGGGGTGAGGGGGCCGCAGTATTTT.

This chain links TRBV28 with TRBJ2-7, with 8 nucleotides matching TRBD2. Germline-derived CDR1 and CDR2 are MDHEN and SYDVKM. CDR3 size: 15 residues. V shed 5 bases, J shed 0 bases, and the junction held 6 bases outside the gene matches. CDR3 sequence (DNA): TGTGCCAGCAGTGGCCCGGGGGGGCTCTCCTACGAGCAGTACTTC. This translates into CASSGPGGLSYEQYF.

The chain couples TRBV3-1 (or the pseudogene TRBV3-2) to TRBJ1-2; D is perhaps TRBD1 (5 bases). The CDR3 sequence is 14 residues long. V lost 4 bases to trimming and J lost 1 base, with 10 bases between them. Germline CDR1 and CDR2: LGHDT and YNNKEL (reference sequence). The CDR3 bases are TGTGCCAGCAGCCGATCACAGGTTAACTATGGCTACACCTTC. It codes for CASSRSQVNYGYTF.

The CDR3 loop reads CASSIGGRARLAKNIQYF. In nucleotides, the CDR3 is TGTGCCAGTAGTATAGGCGGGAGGGCCAGGTTGGCCAAAAACATTCAGTACTTC. The V gene is TRBV19, the J gene TRBJ2-4; TRBD2 agrees at 9 bases. J lost 1 base, V lost 1 base, and 8 bases had no gene match. In germline, CDR1 is LNHDA, CDR2 SQIVND (reference sequence). The CDR3 is 18 amino acids.

The rearrangement uses TRBV18 and TRBJ1-1, with D possibly being TRBD1 (5 bases). This CDR3 contains 14 residues. Germline V gene sequence: CDR1 KGHSH, CDR2 LQKENI. V was cut by 4 bases and J by 4 bases, with 13 bases left in between. For the CDR3, the DNA is TGTGCCAGCTCACGACTAGCCGGGGGCACTGAAGCTTTCTTT. Translating it yields CASSRLAGGTEAFF.

The J gene is TRBJ1-1, the V gene TRBV7-9, with TRBD1 matching over 8 bases. The CDR3 is made up of 15 amino acids. CDR1 SEHNR and CDR2 FQNEAQ come from the germline V gene (reference sequence). V shed 7 bases, J shed 3 bases, and the junction held 10 bases outside the gene matches. The CDR3 spells CASTPFQDRDTEAFF. The CDR3 nucleotides are TGTGCCAGCACCCCTTTCCAGGACAGGGACACTGAAGCTTTCTTT.

The V gene is TRBV4-1, the J gene TRBJ2-1; D may be TRBD1 (6 bases). Germline CDR1 reads MGHRA; CDR2 reads YSYEKL. The germline V and J ends were trimmed by 0 bases and 4 bases, with 10 bases remaining between them. This CDR3 is 15 amino acids long. In DNA form, the CDR3 reads TGCGCCAGCAGCCAAGAATGGACAGATTACAATGAGCAGTTCTTC. This translates into CASSQEWTDYNEQFF.

The J gene is TRBJ2-3, the V gene TRBV7-9; the D gene is possibly TRBD1 (6 bases). Per germline, CDR1 SEHNR and CDR2 FQNEAQ (reference sequence). The CDR3 runs 14 residues. V lost 1 base to trimming and J lost 1 base, with 6 bases between them. The CDR3 loop is CASSLGQGTDTQYF. Here the CDR3 DNA reads TGTGCCAGCAGCTTAGGACAGGGCACAGATACGCAGTATTTT.

This CDR3 reads CASSYALARSYNEQFF. CDR3 in DNA: TGTGCCAGCAGCTATGCCCTAGCGCGTTCCTACAATGAGCAGTTCTTC. The chain recombines TRBV5-4 with TRBJ2-1, with D maybe TRBD2 (6 bases). V lost 3 bases and J lost 1, with 14 bases in between. Per germline, CDR1 SGHNT and CDR2 YYREEE (reference sequence). The length of the CDR3 is 16 residues.

This rearrangement joins TRBV4-1 to TRBJ2-2; 9 nucleotides match TRBD2. Germline V lookup: CDR1 MGHRA, CDR2 YSYEKL. J lost 7 bases, V lost 0 bases, and 9 bases had no gene match. There are 17 residues in the CDR3. CDR3 nucleotide sequence: TGCGCCAGCAGCCAAGATCCACGCGGGGGGGCCGTCGGGGAGCTGTTTTTT. Amino acids: CASSQDPRGGAVGELFF.